Sequencing of this T cell receptor beta chain was carried out in a study of OX40 agonist ivuxolimab in advanced cancers. Whole-study findings and limits: In CD8+ T cells, expanded clones were on average more numerous than in CD4+.

The CDR3 length is 12 residues. In germline, CDR1 is LNHNV, CDR2 YYDKDF (reference sequence). V lost 2 bases and J 5 bases, leaving 6 bases between the germline ends. Only in-frame clones appear in the TCRdb table, and some are missing; sequencing was by immunoSEQ multiplex PCR. The table lists tens of thousands of clones, less than 85% of them singletons, with roughly 0.44% in the top ten. About this clone: The antigen is not known.

Sequencing was performed on CD4+ or CD8+ T cells sorted from blood, taken in a trial of the OX40 agonist ivuxolimab. The origin of this receptor is an adult with an advanced solid tumor such as melanoma, head and neck, liver or kidney cancer. V is TRBV15 and J is TRBJ2-5, with D unresolved. In DNA, the CDR3 is TGTGCCACCAGCAGACTGAGCGAGACCCAGTACTTC. It encodes CATSRLSETQYF.